These T cell receptor beta chains were read from a single sample in a study of tumor-infiltrating lymphocytes in oesophageal squamous cell carcinoma. MiXCR was run by TCRdb on the PCR reads, yielding one entry per CDR3 protein. The sample has about 12,000 distinct CDR3 sequences, 45% to 70% seen once. The specimen sequenced was esophageal tumor tissue. These receptors originate from a female donor with esophageal squamous cell carcinoma. Each CDR3 is given with its conserved first and last residue. D genes are given only for firm matches. Clone size is not always given. Where it is, it says once, few, many or a class for expanded clones.

d_gene,v_gene,abundance,j_gene,CDR3aa,CDR3nt
-,TRBV6-1,many,TRBJ1-4,CASSHEGGPMNVLFF,TGTGCCAGCAGTCACGAGGGGGGTCCGATGAATGTACTGTTTTTT
TRBD2,TRBV5-4,many,TRBJ2-2,CASSLEGRANTGELFF,TGTGCCAGCAGCTTGGAAGGGAGGGCGAACACCGGGGAGCTGTTTTTT
-,TRBV7-3,-,TRBJ2-1,CASSLTRNEQFF,TGTGCCAGCAGCTTAACCAGAAATGAGCAGTTCTTC
TRBD2,TRBV7-9,-,TRBJ2-1,CASSLVLAGARNEQFF,TGTGCCAGCAGCTTAGTCCTAGCGGGAGCTCGAAATGAGCAGTTCTTC
TRBD2,TRBV7-9,once,TRBJ2-1,CASSLTGSGRGDEQFF,TGTGCCAGCAGCTTAACGGGGAGCGGGAGGGGGGATGAGCAGTTCTTC
-,TRBV10-1,-,TRBJ2-1,CASSAFRGNEQFF,TGCGCCAGCAGTGCGTTCAGGGGCAATGAGCAGTTCTTC
-,TRBV28,many,TRBJ1-5,CASSLWSWEQPQHF,TGTGCCAGCAGTTTATGGTCGTGGGAGCAGCCCCAGCATTTT
-,TRBV25-1,few,TRBJ2-7,CASSESEGKGYEQYF,TGTGCCAGCAGTGAGTCCGAGGGGAAAGGGTACGAGCAGTACTTC
-,TRBV12-3/TRBV12-4,-,TRBJ2-6,CASRDSGANVLTF,TGTGCCAGCAGGGACTCTGGGGCCAACGTCCTGACTTTC
TRBD2,TRBV7-6,-,TRBJ2-5,CASSPAGASRETQYF,TGTGCTAGCAGCCCAGCGGGGGCTAGCAGGGAGACCCAGTACTTC
TRBD1,TRBV7-3,-,TRBJ2-1,CASSRDSSSYNEQFF,TGTGCCAGCAGTCGGGACAGTAGCTCCTACAATGAGCAGTTCTTC
-,TRBV7-2,-,TRBJ1-1,CASSLLSKDTEAFF,TGTGCCAGCAGCTTACTGAGTAAAGACACTGAAGCTTTCTTT
TRBD2,TRBV7-9,-,TRBJ2-1,CASSLAHLADSYNEQFF,TGTGCCAGCAGCTTAGCGCACCTAGCGGACTCCTACAATGAGCAGTTCTTC
-,TRBV28,-,TRBJ1-6,CASSLRVAPLHF,TGTGCCAGCAGTTTAAGGGTAGCACCCCTCCACTTT
TRBD1,TRBV11-2,many,TRBJ1-4,CASSSRTGDEKLFF,TGTGCCAGCAGCTCCCGGACAGGGGATGAAAAACTGTTTTTT
TRBD2,TRBV7-2,-,TRBJ2-7,CASSSVAGGPYEQYF,TGTGCCAGCAGCTCGGTAGCGGGAGGCCCCTACGAGCAGTACTTC
TRBD1,TRBV11-2,many,TRBJ1-1,CASSATTGLNTEAFF,TGTGCCAGCAGCGCCACGACAGGGTTGAACACTGAAGCTTTCTTT
TRBD2,TRBV7-2,-,TRBJ2-5,CASRVGLALKETQYF,TGTGCCAGCAGGGTTGGACTAGCCCTAAAAGAGACCCAGTACTTC
TRBD1,TRBV7-2,large,TRBJ1-5,CASSLFVTGHQPQHF,TGTGCCAGCAGCTTGTTCGTGACAGGGCATCAGCCCCAGCATTTT
TRBD2,TRBV7-2,-,TRBJ2-7,CASSLARTSGPYEQYF,TGTGCCAGCAGCTTAGCCCGGACTAGCGGACCCTACGAGCAGTACTTC
TRBD2,TRBV7-4,-,TRBJ2-7,CASSPGLADPEQYF,TGTGCCAGCAGTCCGGGACTAGCCGATCCCGAGCAGTACTTC
-,TRBV28,medium-sized,TRBJ2-2,CASSFRVGWGPDPGTGELFF,TGTGCCAGCAGTTTTCGAGTCGGTTGGGGGCCGGATCCGGGAACCGGGGAGCTGTTTTTT
-,TRBV7-6,-,TRBJ2-3,CASSSGFTDTQYF,TGTGCCAGCAGCTCAGGGTTCACAGATACGCAGTATTTT
-,TRBV7-6,-,TRBJ2-5,CASSLGVEETQYF,TGTGCCAGCAGCTTAGGGGTAGAAGAGACCCAGTACTTC
-,TRBV12-3/TRBV12-4,medium-sized,TRBJ1-1,CASSLSAAGTEAFF,TGTGCCAGCAGTTTAAGCGCCGCGGGCACTGAAGCTTTCTTT
TRBD2,TRBV6-2/TRBV6-3,-,TRBJ2-5,CASSRLAGGLMETQYF,TGTGCCAGCAGTCGACTAGCGGGTGGGCTTATGGAGACCCAGTACTTC
TRBD2,TRBV7-3,-,TRBJ2-1,CASSSTGTSGSFFGNEQFF,TGTGCCAGCAGCTCAACCGGGACTAGCGGGAGTTTTTTCGGCAATGAGCAGTTCTTC
TRBD2,TRBV7-6,-,TRBJ2-4,CASSPLAGGRGAKNIQYF,TGTGCCAGCAGCCCTCTAGCGGGGGGGCGGGGAGCCAAAAACATTCAGTACTTC
-,TRBV28,-,TRBJ2-3,CASSSPLYSSTDTQYF,TGTGCCAGCAGTTCCCCCCTCTATTCTAGCACAGATACGCAGTATTTT
-,TRBV7-3,-,TRBJ2-7,CASSSRGGYEQYF,TGTGCCAGCAGCAGCAGGGGCGGCTACGAGCAGTACTTC
-,TRBV7-4,few,TRBJ2-1,CASSLPGAYNEQFF,TGTGCCAGCAGCTTACCGGGAGCTTACAATGAGCAGTTCTTC
-,TRBV7-2,few,TRBJ2-3,CASSLSGGTDTQYF,TGTGCCAGCAGCTTATCAGGGGGGACAGATACGCAGTATTTT
TRBD2,TRBV11-3,-,TRBJ2-1,CASRPGLAEYNEQFF,TGTGCCAGCAGACCGGGACTAGCGGAATACAATGAGCAGTTCTTC
-,TRBV27,many,TRBJ1-2,CASSAVPVYGYTF,TGTGCCAGCAGTGCCGTGCCCGTGTATGGCTACACCTTC
-,TRBV7-8,medium-sized,TRBJ2-7,CASSQGGYEQYF,TGTGCCAGCAGCCAGGGCGGCTACGAGCAGTACTTC
TRBD1,TRBV7-9,many,TRBJ2-7,CASSLAGTGVREQYF,TGTGCCAGCAGCTTAGCCGGGACAGGGGTTCGCGAGCAGTACTTC
TRBD2,TRBV7-3,-,TRBJ2-1,CASSLKGTSSYNEQFF,TGTGCCAGCAGCTTAAAGGGGACTAGCTCCTACAATGAGCAGTTCTTC
TRBD2,TRBV7-9,-,TRBJ2-1,CASSLGLAGGYEQFF,TGTGCCAGCAGCTTAGGGCTAGCGGGAGGGTATGAGCAGTTCTTC
TRBD2,TRBV10-3,-,TRBJ2-1,CAIRGLAGDQDEQFF,TGTGCCATCAGGGGCCTAGCGGGAGATCAGGATGAGCAGTTCTTC
TRBD2,TRBV6-5,-,TRBJ2-7,CASSAGGGADTQYF,TGTGCCAGCAGTGCGGGGGGTGGAGCGGATACGCAGTACTTC
TRBD2,TRBV7-6,-,TRBJ2-3,CASSLVSGGGTDTQYF,TGTGCCAGCAGCTTAGTCAGCGGGGGGGGCACAGATACGCAGTATTTT
TRBD1,TRBV5-4,-,TRBJ1-2,CASSLDRGYGYTF,TGTGCCAGCAGCCTCGACAGGGGCTATGGCTACACCTTC
TRBD2,TRBV18,many,TRBJ2-3,CASSPRTSGGTDTQYF,TGTGCCAGCTCACCACGGACTAGCGGGGGCACAGATACGCAGTATTTT
TRBD1,TRBV6-1,-,TRBJ2-7,CASSQAGGASNEQYF,TGTGCCAGCAGTCAAGCAGGGGGCGCTTCCAACGAGCAGTACTTC
-,TRBV6-1,-,TRBJ2-3,CASSSSRGAGETQYF,-
-,TRBV6-1,many,TRBJ2-2,CASSEGGVLRRTGELFF,TGTGCCAGCAGTGAAGGGGGGGTACTAAGGCGGACCGGGGAGCTGTTTTTT